The rows below give T cell receptor beta chains drawn from one sample of a study of blood T cell repertoires in COVID-19. TCRdb's table, derived via immunoSEQ multiplex PCR, lists solely in-frame clones and lacks some. The table lists about 300,000 clones, approximately 90% of them singletons. Sequencing was done on a sample of PBMCs or T cells enriched from blood (not recorded which). These receptors were collected from a man aged 25-45 years who had recovered from COVID-19. CDR3s include the opening cysteine and the closing phenylalanine or tryptophan. A D gene is named only where the DNA matches it firmly. Size is stated for part of the rows, as once, few or many counts, or as a class when the clone is expanded.

J gene	D gene	V gene	clone size	CDR3 protein	CDR3 DNA
TRBJ2-7	NA	TRBV12-2	NA	CASRLGQPLYEQYF	TGTGCAAGTCGCTTAGGACAGCCGCTCTACGAGCAGTACTTC
TRBJ1-2	TRBD1	TRBV6-6	NA	CASILGQGWYGYTF	TGTGCCAGCATCCTGGGACAGGGTTGGTATGGCTACACCTTC
TRBJ2-7	NA	TRBV11-3	NA	CASSLSQGTPGYEQYF	TGTGCCAGCAGCTTGAGTCAGGGTACACCCGGCTACGAGCAGTACTTC
TRBJ2-2	NA	TRBV6-6	NA	CASSQTGSGVGGELFF	TGTGCCAGCAGCCAAACGGGATCAGGGGTTGGCGGGGAGCTGTTTTTT
TRBJ2-7	TRBD2	TRBV5-1	NA	CASRELAGSNEQYF	TGCGCCAGCAGGGAGCTAGCGGGGTCGAACGAGCAGTACTTC
TRBJ2-7	TRBD1	TRBV5-1	once	CASSPGTASHEQYF	TGCGCCAGCAGCCCCGGGACAGCCTCTCACGAGCAGTACTTC
TRBJ1-5	NA	TRBV7-9	once	CASSSTPGTPQPQHF	TGTGCCAGCAGCTCAACCCCCGGGACACCTCAGCCCCAGCATTTT
TRBJ1-5	NA	TRBV7-8	NA	CASSPPSEGPQPQHF	TGTGCCAGCAGCCCCCCGTCGGAGGGCCCGCAGCCCCAGCATTTT
TRBJ1-2	NA	TRBV6-5	once	CAISNRVYNGYTF	TGTGCCATTTCGAACAGGGTGTATAATGGCTACACCTTC
TRBJ1-5	NA	TRBV6-1	NA	CASSELGRGNNQPQHF	TGTGCCAGCAGTGAATTAGGTAGGGGGAACAATCAGCCCCAGCATTTT
TRBJ1-1	NA	TRBV4-1	NA	CASSQGGVNTEAFF	TGCGCCAGCAGCCAAGGGGGGGTGAACACTGAAGCTTTCTTT